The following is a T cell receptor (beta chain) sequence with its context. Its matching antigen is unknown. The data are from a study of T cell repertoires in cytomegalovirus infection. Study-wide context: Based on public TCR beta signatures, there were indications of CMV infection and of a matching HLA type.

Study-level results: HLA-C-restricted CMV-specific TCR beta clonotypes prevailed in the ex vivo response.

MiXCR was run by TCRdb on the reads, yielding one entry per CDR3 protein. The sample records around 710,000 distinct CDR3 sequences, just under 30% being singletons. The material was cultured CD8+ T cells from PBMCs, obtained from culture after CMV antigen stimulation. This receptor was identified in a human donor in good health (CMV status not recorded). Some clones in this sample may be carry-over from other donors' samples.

CDR3 bases: TGTGCCAGCAGTTTTGGGGTCCTCTACGAGCAGTACTTC. Amino acids: CASSFGVLYEQYF. The chain uses TRBV27 and TRBJ2-7; D gene unclear. CDR1 and CDR2 from the germline V gene are MNHEY and SMNVEV (reference sequence). Deletions cut 3 bases from V and 3 bases from J, with 9 bases between. The CDR3 is 13 amino acids.